Listed below are T cell receptor beta chains from one sample, sequenced in a study of cytomegalovirus exposure and HLA in healthy donors. Generated by immunoSEQ multiplex PCR, the TCRdb table keeps only in-frame clones and is missing some. In the table there are more than 85,000 clones, about an eighth of which are singletons. The sequencing sample was made of PBMCs. Receptors originate from a man between 35 and 55 years old in good health and CMV-seropositive. The CDR3 runs from the conserved cysteine through the conserved F or W. A D gene is named only where the DNA matches it firmly. For some rows the clone size is stated as once, few or many, or as a class when expanded; others skip it.

D gene: TRBD1
clone size: -
V gene: TRBV4-3
J gene: TRBJ2-7
CDR3 protein: CASSANRDSRYEQYF
CDR3 DNA: TGCGCCAGCAGCGCAAACCGGGACAGCCGCTACGAGCAGTACTTC

D gene: -
clone size: -
V gene: TRBV28
J gene: TRBJ1-1
CDR3 protein: CMSSPGSREAFF
CDR3 DNA: TGCATGTCCAGTCCAGGGTCCCGTGAAGCTTTCTTT

D gene: TRBD2
clone size: -
V gene: TRBV27
J gene: TRBJ2-7
CDR3 protein: CASSLGSGRAAYEQYF
CDR3 DNA: TGTGCCAGCAGTTTAGGGAGCGGGAGAGCGGCCTACGAGCAGTACTTC

D gene: -
clone size: few
V gene: TRBV28
J gene: TRBJ1-4
CDR3 protein: CASSQNRVGNEKLFF
CDR3 DNA: TGTGCCAGCAGTCAAAACAGGGTTGGTAATGAAAAACTGTTTTTT

D gene: TRBD1
clone size: few
V gene: TRBV7-2
J gene: TRBJ2-5
CDR3 protein: CASSLDRAETQYF
CDR3 DNA: TGTGCCAGCAGCTTGGACAGGGCCGAGACCCAGTACTTC

D gene: -
clone size: few
V gene: TRBV7-6
J gene: TRBJ1-4
CDR3 protein: CASSPLGATNEKLFF
CDR3 DNA: TGTGCCAGCAGCCCCTTAGGGGCAACTAATGAAAAACTGTTTTTT

D gene: TRBD2
clone size: -
V gene: TRBV5-4
J gene: TRBJ2-1
CDR3 protein: CASSRTSGVYNEQFF
CDR3 DNA: TGTGCCAGCAGCAGGACTAGCGGGGTCTACAATGAGCAGTTCTTC

D gene: -
clone size: few
V gene: TRBV30
J gene: TRBJ1-1
CDR3 protein: CAWSDTVNTEAFF
CDR3 DNA: TGTGCCTGGAGTGATACAGTGAACACTGAAGCTTTCTTT

D gene: -
clone size: -
V gene: TRBV5-1
J gene: TRBJ2-5
CDR3 protein: CASSLGGVVPETQYF
CDR3 DNA: TGCGCCAGCAGCTTGGGGGGAGTGGTCCCAGAGACCCAGTACTTC

D gene: -
clone size: -
V gene: TRBV7-8
J gene: TRBJ1-4
CDR3 protein: CASSLSTNEKLFF
CDR3 DNA: TGTGCCAGCAGCCTGTCAACTAATGAAAAACTGTTTTTT

D gene: -
clone size: -
V gene: TRBV9
J gene: TRBJ2-2
CDR3 protein: CASSVGGAGELFF
CDR3 DNA: TGTGCCAGCAGCGTAGGGGGAGCCGGGGAGCTGTTTTTT

D gene: -
clone size: few
V gene: TRBV11-3
J gene: TRBJ2-2
CDR3 protein: CASSLSGANTGELFF
CDR3 DNA: TGTGCCAGCAGCCTTAGCGGTGCGAACACCGGGGAGCTGTTTTTT

D gene: TRBD1
clone size: once
V gene: TRBV19
J gene: TRBJ2-2
CDR3 protein: CASSRDRETGELFF
CDR3 DNA: TGTGCCAGTAGCCGGGACAGGGAGACCGGGGAGCTGTTTTTT

D gene: -
clone size: -
V gene: TRBV27
J gene: TRBJ2-3
CDR3 protein: CASSLSGGDTQYF
CDR3 DNA: TGTGCCAGCAGTTTATCGGGGGGAGATACGCAGTATTTT

D gene: TRBD2
clone size: few
V gene: TRBV2
J gene: TRBJ2-7
CDR3 protein: CASRPSGSHNEQYF
CDR3 DNA: TGTGCCAGCAGACCTAGCGGGAGTCATAACGAGCAGTACTTC

D gene: -
clone size: -
V gene: TRBV18
J gene: TRBJ2-5
CDR3 protein: CASSLGLTRSQETQYF
CDR3 DNA: TGTGCCAGCTCACTAGGACTAACCCGATCTCAAGAGACCCAGTACTTC